A selection of T cell receptor beta chains follows, all from one sample in a study of cytomegalovirus exposure and HLA in healthy donors. Sequencing was performed with immunoSEQ multiplex PCR; in TCRdb, only in-frame clones are kept and a portion is missing. This sample carries about 160,000 clones, around 75% of them seen once, and the ten largest clones take 2.5% to 3%. The sample taken for sequencing was PBMCs. The source is a woman aged 50 to 65 in good health and CMV-seropositive. Both conserved end residues are part of each CDR3. Fields, in order: J gene, CDR3 length, D gene, V gene, clone size, CDR3 protein, CDR3 DNA. The D gene is left open where the match is weak. Rows give clone size only sometimes, using once, few, many, or a class for an expanded clone.

TRBJ2-3 | 13 | NA | TRBV5-4 | NA | CASSSQGGDTQYF | TGTGCCAGCAGTTCTCAGGGTGGAGATACGCAGTATTTT
TRBJ1-6 | 16 | NA | TRBV5-4 | NA | CASSLAAPGDNSPLHF | TGTGCCAGCAGCTTGGCCGCCCCAGGGGATAATTCACCCCTCCACTTT
TRBJ2-2 | 17 | TRBD2 | TRBV15 | NA | CATSRDLVAGNTGELFF | TGTGCCACCAGCAGAGATCTCGTAGCGGGGAACACCGGGGAGCTGTTTTTT
TRBJ1-5 | 15 | TRBD1 | TRBV2 | once | CASMGDRGLYQPQHF | TGTGCCAGCATGGGGGACAGGGGGTTGTATCAGCCCCAGCATTTT
TRBJ1-2 | 12 | NA | TRBV5-5 | NA | CASSRVGPGYTF | TGTGCCAGCAGTAGGGTGGGGCCCGGCTACACCTTC
TRBJ1-2 | 15 | NA | TRBV4-2 | few | CASSQDWRGNYGYTF | TGTGCCAGCAGCCAAGATTGGAGGGGTAACTATGGCTACACCTTC
TRBJ1-1 | 15 | NA | TRBV5-1 | NA | CASSLDRQGDTEAFF | TGCGCCAGCAGCTTGGATCGTCAGGGCGACACTGAAGCTTTCTTT
TRBJ1-4 | 15 | NA | TRBV5-5 | few | CASSLRGGRAEKLFF | TGTGCCAGCAGCTTGCGGGGAGGGAGGGCCGAAAAACTGTTTTTT
TRBJ1-4 | 15 | NA | TRBV5-5 | once | CASSFRRFSNEKLFF | TGTGCCAGCAGCTTTCGGAGGTTTTCTAATGAAAAACTGTTTTTT
TRBJ1-2 | 13 | NA | TRBV6-6 | NA | CASRWEWNYGYTF | TGTGCCAGTCGCTGGGAGTGGAACTATGGCTACACCTTC
TRBJ2-2 | 14 | NA | TRBV5-1 | NA | CASSSTGNTGELFF | TGCGCCAGCAGCTCCACAGGTAACACCGGGGAGCTGTTTTTT
TRBJ1-1 | 13 | NA | TRBV7-9 | NA | CASSLDGWTEAFF | TGTGCCAGCAGCTTAGATGGCTGGACTGAAGCTTTCTTT
TRBJ2-3 | 14 | TRBD2 | TRBV11-2 | NA | CASSSTSGTDTQYF | TGTGCCAGCAGCTCGACTAGCGGGACAGATACGCAGTATTTT
TRBJ2-7 | 13 | TRBD2 | TRBV5-4 | NA | CARQLAGGVEQYF | TGTGCCCGACAACTAGCGGGGGGGGTCGAGCAGTACTTC
TRBJ1-3 | 15 | NA | TRBV5-6 | NA | CASSLRGAGGNTIYF | TGTGCCAGCAGCTTGAGGGGCGCTGGCGGAAACACCATATATTTT
TRBJ2-7 | 12 | NA | TRBV4-1 | NA | CASSPRGFEQYF | TGCGCCAGCAGCCCGCGAGGGTTTGAGCAGTACTTC
TRBJ1-2 | 15 | NA | TRBV7-9 | few | CASSLEQGTNYGYTF | TGTGCCAGCAGCTTAGAACAGGGAACTAACTATGGCTACACCTTC
TRBJ1-2 | 15 | NA | TRBV27 | NA | CASSLFGEWSYGYTF | TGTGCCAGCAGCCTCTTTGGGGAGTGGAGCTATGGCTACACCTTC